This TCR beta chain emerged from a study of T cells in Graves' hyperthyroidism and ophthalmopathy. This CDR3 has 16 amino acids. Germline CDR1 MNHEY, CDR2 SMNVEV (reference sequence). After removal of 2 bases from V and 4 bases from J, the junction contained 10 bases not matched to a gene. The investigators amplified TCR beta CDR3 regions from RNA transcripts. HTBI primers were the set used in a first-round RT-PCR of the TCR CDR3. MiXCR was run by TCRdb on the multiplex PCR reads, yielding one entry per CDR3 protein. Altogether over 350,000 distinct CDR3 sequences are present, approximately 18% being singletons, with the ten largest covering 40%. Subjects with ophthalmopathy showed a Clinical Activity Score no lower than 3, a NOSPECS grade no lower than 4, and a duration shorter than 3 months. Not enrolled were patients with uncontrolled infection, other autoimmune disease, pregnancy or lactation.

Sequencing input: blood. This TCR was recovered from a man aged 18 to 29 with Graves' ophthalmopathy. This chain uses TRBV27 with TRBJ2-5; 7 bases match TRBD1. CDR3 nucleotides: TGTGCCAGCAGTTTACGACAGGGAAGGTCCCTAGAGACCCAGTACTTC. It is translated as CASSLRQGRSLETQYF.